The clone carrying this T cell receptor beta chain has a handful of counts. This sample is part of a study of HIV-infected patients and healthy controls. The V and J ends lost 2 bases and 2 bases respectively, with 12 bases between them. The CDR3 totals 15 residues. Per germline, CDR1 SGDLS and CDR2 YYNGEE. Using its own MiXCR run on the 5' RACE reads, TCRdb lists one record per CDR3 protein. The sample contains about 18,000 distinct CDR3 sequences, approximately 18% of which appear only once. Sequenced: CD8+ T cells from blood. The TCR originated in a human donor in good health. This chain joins TRBV9 and TRBJ2-3; D is perhaps TRBD2 (6 bases). CDR3 DNA: TGTGCCAGCAGCGTGACGGGAGAGCTCACAGATACGCAGTATTTT. Translated, it gives CASSVTGELTDTQYF.